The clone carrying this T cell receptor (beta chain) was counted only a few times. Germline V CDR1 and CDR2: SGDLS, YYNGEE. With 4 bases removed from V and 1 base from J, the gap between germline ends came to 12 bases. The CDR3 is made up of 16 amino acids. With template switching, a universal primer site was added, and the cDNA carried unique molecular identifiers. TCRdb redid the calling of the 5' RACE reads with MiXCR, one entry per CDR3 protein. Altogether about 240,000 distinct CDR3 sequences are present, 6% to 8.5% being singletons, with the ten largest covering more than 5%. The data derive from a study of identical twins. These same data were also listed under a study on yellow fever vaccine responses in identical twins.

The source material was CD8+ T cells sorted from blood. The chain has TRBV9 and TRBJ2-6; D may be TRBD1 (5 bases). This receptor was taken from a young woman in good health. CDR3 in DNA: TGTGCCAGCAGCCCGGTCAGGGCGTCTGGGGCCAACGTCCTGACTTTC. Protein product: CASSPVRASGANVLTF.